Listed here are 18 T cell receptor beta chains from one sample, sequenced in a study of OX40 agonist ivuxolimab in advanced cancers. Assay: immunoSEQ multiplex PCR; the TCRdb copy retains only in-frame clones and omits some. The sample has approximately 87,000 clones, roughly 85% seen once. Sequenced here: CD4+ or CD8+ T cells sorted from blood, sampled in a trial of the OX40 agonist ivuxolimab. The receptors come from an adult with an advanced solid tumor such as melanoma, head and neck, liver or kidney cancer.

This clone was detected a few times. This chain joins TRBV30 and TRBJ2-7; D is possibly TRBD2 (6 bases). The V end lost 2 bases, the J end lost 3 bases, and 14 bases lay between the germline ends. Germline values: CDR1 GTSNPN, CDR2 SVGIG (reference sequence). The CDR3 runs to 14 residues. The CDR3 protein is CAWSPGTAVYEQYF. The CDR3 bases are TGTGCCTGGAGTCCCGGGACTGCTGTCTACGAGCAGTACTTC.

The CDR3 nucleotides are TGTGCCAGCAGTGAATACGGGGCCTCACTTGTGGAGCAGTACTTC. It translates to CASSEYGASLVEQYF. V is TRBV25-1 and J is TRBJ2-7; D may be TRBD1 or TRBD2 (5 bases each). Trimming stripped 0 bases from V and 7 bases from J, with 16 bases between. Germline V gene data show CDR1 as MGHDK and CDR2 as SYGVNS. This CDR3 is 15 amino acids long.

The chain links TRBV11-2 to TRBJ2-5; D ambiguous. Per the germline V gene, CDR1 is SGHAT and CDR2 is FQNNGV. Trimming cost V 1 base and J 2 bases, with 8 bases left between them. The CDR3 contains 14 residues. The CDR3 region is CASSLVAAQETQYF. CDR3 coding DNA: TGTGCCAGCAGCTTAGTGGCAGCGCAAGAGACCCAGTACTTC.

The chain combines TRBV7-9 with TRBJ1-2; a weak D match, TRBD1 (6 bases). CDR3 size: 13 residues. V lost 5 bases and J 6 bases, leaving 13 bases between the germline ends. Germline-derived CDR1 and CDR2 are SEHNR and FQNEAQ (reference sequence). The CDR3 DNA sequence: TGTGCCAGCAGCCGTGGAGAGGGGGATGGCTACACCTTC. This translates into CASSRGEGDGYTF.

DNA for the CDR3: TGTGCCAGCAGTCGAGGGACTAGCGGAGTAACTCTCGGCGAGCAGTACTTC. This translates into CASSRGTSGVTLGEQYF. V and J are TRBV7-6 and TRBJ2-7; 11 bases align to TRBD2. From germline, CDR1 is SGHVS and CDR2 FNYEAQ. The CDR3 consists of 17 residues. J lost 6 bases, V lost 6 bases, and 16 bases had no gene match.

The chain employs TRBV7-6 and TRBJ2-6; D uncertain. V was pared by 5 bases and J by 0 bases, with 11 bases between. The CDR3 loop spans 16 amino acids. Germline assignment: CDR1 SGHVS and CDR2 FNYEAQ. Here the CDR3 reads CASSMERPSGANVLTF. The CDR3 coding sequence is TGTGCCAGCAGCATGGAAAGACCCTCTGGGGCCAACGTCCTGACTTTC.

The V gene is TRBV5-1, the J gene TRBJ2-3; 11 bases are shared with TRBD2. The germline V gene has CDR1 SGHRS and CDR2 YFSETQ. Trimming cost V 4 bases and J 6 bases; bases outside gene matches: 7. This CDR3 region has 15 residues. CDR3 loop: CASSDIAGGVDTQYF. CDR3 in DNA: TGCGCCAGCAGCGATATAGCGGGAGGGGTGGATACGCAGTATTTT.

V gene TRBV18 combines with J gene TRBJ2-3; D call uncertain. CDR3 length: 13 amino acids. V lost 3 bases, J lost 3 bases, and 7 bases lay in between. Per the germline V gene, CDR1 is KGHSH and CDR2 is LQKENI. CDR3 coding DNA: TGTGCCAGCTCACCGACCCAAACAGATACGCAGTATTTT. Translation gives CASSPTQTDTQYF.

The rearrangement joins TRBV2 to TRBJ1-4; D gene unclear. There are 14 residues in the CDR3. Germline CDR1 reads SNHLY; CDR2 reads FYNNEI. V was shortened by 6 bases and J by 6 bases, with 14 bases between the two germline ends. CDR3 sequence: CASRIQRLHEKLFF. The CDR3 nucleotides read TGTGCCAGCAGAATTCAGAGGCTCCATGAAAAACTGTTTTTT.

Only one count was recorded for this clone. The chain employs TRBV5-1 and TRBJ1-3, with D perhaps matching TRBD1 (6 bases). There are 16 residues in the CDR3. Deletions cut 4 bases from V and 0 bases from J, with 14 bases between. CDR1 and CDR2 from the germline V gene are SGHRS and YFSETQ. The CDR3 region has the DNA TGCGCCAGCAGCACGGGACAAACCAGCTCTGGAAACACCATATATTTT. Translating gives CASSTGQTSSGNTIYF.

The chain recombines TRBV28 with TRBJ1-1; possible D gene TRBD1, 6 bases. CDR1 is MDHEN and CDR2 is SYDVKM in the germline V gene. The CDR3 is made up of 13 amino acids. V was pared by 5 bases and J by 5 bases, with 12 bases between. CDR3 residues: CASSGTLGTEAFF. The CDR3 DNA reads as TGTGCCAGCAGTGGGACACTGGGAACTGAAGCTTTCTTT.

V and J are TRBV29-1 and TRBJ2-7, with D unresolved. The V gene lost 7 bases and the J gene lost 2 bases, with 12 bases spanning the gap. Germline-derived CDR1 and CDR2 are SQVTM and ANQGSEA. The CDR3 runs 12 residues. This CDR3 reads CSGFNSPYEQYF. CDR3 DNA: TGCAGCGGATTTAACAGCCCCTACGAGCAGTACTTC.

The J gene is TRBJ2-1, the V gene TRBV19; 8 bases fit TRBD2. Germline V gene data show CDR1 as LNHDA and CDR2 as SQIVND (reference sequence). The V and J ends lost 6 bases and 0 bases, in that order; junction bases with no gene match: 13. This CDR3 is built from 18 residues. CDR3 in amino acids: CASRGLKAGGLSYNEQFF. CDR3 in DNA: TGTGCCAGTAGGGGCCTCAAGGCGGGAGGCCTCTCCTACAATGAGCAGTTCTTC.

This clone was seen once. The V gene is TRBV10-3, the J gene TRBJ2-3; 10 bases line up with TRBD2. Germline-derived CDR1 and CDR2 are ENHRY and SYGVKD. CDR3 length: 14 residues. Trimming cost V 11 bases and J 0 bases; bases outside gene matches: 5. CDR3 bases: TGTGCCTCGAAGCGGGAGGGTAGCACAGATACGCAGTATTTT. It is translated as CASKREGSTDTQYF.

The CDR3 sequence is CASSRTANTEAFF. The CDR3 DNA follows: TGTGCCAGCTCCCGGACAGCCAACACTGAAGCTTTCTTT. This chain links TRBV13 with TRBJ1-1, with D perhaps matching TRBD1 (6 bases). The CDR3 covers 13 residues. V was cut by 8 bases and J by 2 bases, with 12 bases left in between. Per germline, CDR1 PRHDT and CDR2 FYEKMQ (reference sequence).

This clone was observed once. The V call is TRBV7-2, the J call TRBJ2-5, with D possibly being TRBD2 (6 bases). The CDR3 loop spans 15 amino acids. The germline V and J ends were trimmed by 4 bases and 0 bases, with 12 bases remaining between them. Germline V lookup: CDR1 SGHTA, CDR2 FQGNSA. The CDR3 is CASSSSAGNQETQYF. The CDR3 DNA follows: TGTGCCAGCAGCTCGTCAGCGGGTAACCAAGAGACCCAGTACTTC.

The gene calls are TRBV11-3 and TRBJ2-1; the D gene is possibly TRBD2 (6 bases). CDR1 and CDR2 from the germline V gene are SGHNT and YENEEA. V lost 2 bases, J lost 4 bases, and 15 bases lay in between. CDR3 length equals 16 residues. The chain's CDR3 is CASSLTLGGGYNEQFF. CDR3 sequence (DNA): TGTGCCAGCAGCTTAACGTTGGGGGGAGGATACAATGAGCAGTTCTTC.

The CDR3 DNA is TGTGCCAGCAGTCCCGTGGCTGGTAACACTGAAGCTTTCTTT. Amino acid sequence: CASSPVAGNTEAFF. The V gene is TRBV6-5, the J gene TRBJ1-1; D gene ambiguous. Germline loops: CDR1 MNHEY, CDR2 SVGAGI. Between the trimmed V and J ends, which lost 5 bases and 2 bases, there was a span of 12 bases. This CDR3 region has 14 residues.